The entry below describes one T cell receptor (beta chain). Its antigen is currently unknown. The authors extracted RNA and reverse transcribed it into cDNA as the sequencing template. Using immunoSEQ multiplex PCR, the repertoire was profiled, and TCRdb retains in-frame clones only, with some absent. The sample records 150,000 to 200,000 clones, approximately 61% being singletons. The sample comes from a study of CD8+ T cells in alopecia areata. Across the whole study: Treated patients were dosed with oral tofacitinib, taking 5 to 10 mg twice daily.

Whole-study results and caveats: In scalp samples, resident alphabeta T cells of normal skin are also sequenced. Tofacitinib did not eliminate many expanded lesional clones from scalp or blood. TCR sharing was clearer in mice than between patients, perhaps partly owing to patient HLA diversity.

Treatment denoted: oral pan-JAK inhibitor, 5-10 mg twice daily. The CDR3 covers 15 residues. V gave up 7 bases and J gave up 7 bases; unmatched junction bases: 9. CDR1 is LNHDA, CDR2 SQIVND, per germline (reference sequence). The chain has TRBV19 and TRBJ1-5, with 11 bases identical to TRBD1. The sequence came from a human donor with alopecia areata. Source: CD4+ T cells sorted from blood, taken at week 24, from a patient treated with tofacitinib. The CDR3 DNA sequence: TGTGCCAGTACCTCCGGGACAGGGGGTGGGCAGCCCCAGCATTTT. Amino acids: CASTSGTGGGQPQHF.